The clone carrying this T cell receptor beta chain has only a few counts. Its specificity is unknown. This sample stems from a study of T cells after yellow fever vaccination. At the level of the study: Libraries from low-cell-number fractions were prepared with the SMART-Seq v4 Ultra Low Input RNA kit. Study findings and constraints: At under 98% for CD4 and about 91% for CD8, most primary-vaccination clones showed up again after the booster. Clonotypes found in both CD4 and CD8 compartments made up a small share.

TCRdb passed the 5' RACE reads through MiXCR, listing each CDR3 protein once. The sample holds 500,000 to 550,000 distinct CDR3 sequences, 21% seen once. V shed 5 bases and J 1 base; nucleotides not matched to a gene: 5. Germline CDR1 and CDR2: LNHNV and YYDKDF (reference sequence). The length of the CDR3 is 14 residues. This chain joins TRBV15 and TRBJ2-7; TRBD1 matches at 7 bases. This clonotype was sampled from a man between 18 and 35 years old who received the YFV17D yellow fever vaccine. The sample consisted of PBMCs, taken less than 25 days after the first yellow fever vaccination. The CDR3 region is CATSSRDSSYEQYF. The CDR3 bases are TGTGCCACCAGCTCCCGGGACAGTTCCTACGAGCAGTACTTC.